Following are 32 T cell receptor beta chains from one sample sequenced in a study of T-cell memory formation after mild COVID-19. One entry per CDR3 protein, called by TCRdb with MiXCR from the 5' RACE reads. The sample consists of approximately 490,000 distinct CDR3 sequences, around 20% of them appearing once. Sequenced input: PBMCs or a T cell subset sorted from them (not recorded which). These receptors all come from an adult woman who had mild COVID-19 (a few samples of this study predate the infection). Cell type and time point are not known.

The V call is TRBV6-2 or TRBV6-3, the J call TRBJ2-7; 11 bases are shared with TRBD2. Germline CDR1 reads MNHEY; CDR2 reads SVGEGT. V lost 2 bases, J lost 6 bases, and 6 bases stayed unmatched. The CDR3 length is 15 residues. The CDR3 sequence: CASSYRLAGKREQYF. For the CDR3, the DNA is TGTGCCAGCAGTTACCGACTAGCGGGGAAGCGCGAGCAGTACTTC.

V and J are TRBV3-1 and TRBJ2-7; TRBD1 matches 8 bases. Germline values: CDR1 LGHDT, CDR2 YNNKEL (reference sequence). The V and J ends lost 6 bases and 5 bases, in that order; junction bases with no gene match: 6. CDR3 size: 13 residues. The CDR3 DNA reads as TGTGCCAGCAGTCTTCCGGGACAGGACGAGCAGTACTTC. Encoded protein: CASSLPGQDEQYF.

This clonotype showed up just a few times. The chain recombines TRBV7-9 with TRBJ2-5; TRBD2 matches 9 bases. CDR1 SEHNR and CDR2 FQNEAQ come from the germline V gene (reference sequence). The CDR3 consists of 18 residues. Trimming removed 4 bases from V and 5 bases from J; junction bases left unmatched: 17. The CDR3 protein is CASSSVPRTSEVAETQYF. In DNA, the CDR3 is TGTGCCAGCAGCTCGGTACCCCGGACTAGCGAAGTCGCGGAGACCCAGTACTTC.

The CDR3 spells CASSSSRRGDGAEAFF. CDR3 nucleotides: TGTGCCAGCAGCTCCTCAAGGCGAGGGGATGGGGCTGAAGCTTTCTTT. The chain uses TRBV7-9 and TRBJ1-1, with a possible D match to TRBD1 (5 bases). Trimming pared 4 bases from V and 6 bases from J, leaving 21 bases between. This CDR3 is built from 16 residues. Germline CDR1 SEHNR, CDR2 FQNEAQ (reference sequence).

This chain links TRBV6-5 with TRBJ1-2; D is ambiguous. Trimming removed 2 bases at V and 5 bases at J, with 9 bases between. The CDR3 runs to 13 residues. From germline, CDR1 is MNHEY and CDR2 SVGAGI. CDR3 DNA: TGTGCCAGCAGTTACGACATCGGGTATGGCTACACCTTC. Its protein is CASSYDIGYGYTF.

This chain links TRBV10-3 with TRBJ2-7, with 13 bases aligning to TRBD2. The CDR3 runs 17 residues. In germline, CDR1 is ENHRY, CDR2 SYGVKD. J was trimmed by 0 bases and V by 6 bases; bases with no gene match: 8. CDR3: CAIRGTSGTKSSYEQYF. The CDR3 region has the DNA TGTGCCATCAGGGGGACTAGCGGGACGAAAAGCTCCTACGAGCAGTACTTC.

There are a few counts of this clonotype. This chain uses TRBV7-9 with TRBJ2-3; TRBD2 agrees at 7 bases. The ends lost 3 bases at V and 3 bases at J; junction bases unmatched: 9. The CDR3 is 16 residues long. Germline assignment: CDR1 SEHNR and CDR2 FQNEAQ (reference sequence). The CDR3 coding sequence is TGTGCCAGCAGCTTTACAACGGGGGGAGGAACAGATACGCAGTATTTT. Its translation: CASSFTTGGGTDTQYF.

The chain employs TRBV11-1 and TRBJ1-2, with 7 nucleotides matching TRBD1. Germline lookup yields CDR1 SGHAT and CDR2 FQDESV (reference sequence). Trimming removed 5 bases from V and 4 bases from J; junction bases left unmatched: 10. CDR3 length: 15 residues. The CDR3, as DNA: TGTGCCAGCAGCGAGATCGACAGGGCGGGCTATGGCTACACCTTC. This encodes CASSEIDRAGYGYTF.

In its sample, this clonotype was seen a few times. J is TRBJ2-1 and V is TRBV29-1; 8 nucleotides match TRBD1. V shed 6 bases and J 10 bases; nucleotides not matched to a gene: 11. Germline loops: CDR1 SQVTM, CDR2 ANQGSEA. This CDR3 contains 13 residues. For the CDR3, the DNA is TGCAGCGTAGACTTTACAGGGGGGACGGAGCAGTTCTTC. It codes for CSVDFTGGTEQFF.

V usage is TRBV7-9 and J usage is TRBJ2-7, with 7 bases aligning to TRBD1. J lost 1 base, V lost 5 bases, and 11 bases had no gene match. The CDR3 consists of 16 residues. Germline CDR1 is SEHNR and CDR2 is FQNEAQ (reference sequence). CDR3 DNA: TGTGCCAGCAGCACCGGATTGGACAGGCCTTCCTACGAGCAGTACTTC. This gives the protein CASSTGLDRPSYEQYF.

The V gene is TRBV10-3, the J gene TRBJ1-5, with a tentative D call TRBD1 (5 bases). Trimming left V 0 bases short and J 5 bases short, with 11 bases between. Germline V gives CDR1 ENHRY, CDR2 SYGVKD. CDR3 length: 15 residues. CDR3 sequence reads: CAISESGQGDQPQHF. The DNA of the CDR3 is TGTGCCATCAGTGAGTCAGGGCAGGGCGATCAGCCCCAGCATTTT.

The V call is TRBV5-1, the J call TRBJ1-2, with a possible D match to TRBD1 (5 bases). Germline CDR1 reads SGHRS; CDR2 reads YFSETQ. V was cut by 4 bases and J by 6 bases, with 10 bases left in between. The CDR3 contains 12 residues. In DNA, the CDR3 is TGCGCCAGCAGCACGACAGAGGATGGCTACACCTTC. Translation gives CASSTTEDGYTF.

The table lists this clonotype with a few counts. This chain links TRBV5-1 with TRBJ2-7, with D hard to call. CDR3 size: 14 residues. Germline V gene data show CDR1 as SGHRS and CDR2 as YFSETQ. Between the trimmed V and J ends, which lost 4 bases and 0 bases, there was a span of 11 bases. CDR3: CASSPQSSSYEQYF. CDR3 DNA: TGCGCCAGCAGCCCGCAAAGTAGCTCCTACGAGCAGTACTTC.

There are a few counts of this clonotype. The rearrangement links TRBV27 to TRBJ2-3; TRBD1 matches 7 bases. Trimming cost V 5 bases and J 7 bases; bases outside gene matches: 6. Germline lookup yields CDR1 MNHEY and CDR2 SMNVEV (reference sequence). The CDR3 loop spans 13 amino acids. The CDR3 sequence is CASSDPTGNTQYF. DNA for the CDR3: TGTGCCAGCAGTGACCCGACAGGGAATACGCAGTATTTT.

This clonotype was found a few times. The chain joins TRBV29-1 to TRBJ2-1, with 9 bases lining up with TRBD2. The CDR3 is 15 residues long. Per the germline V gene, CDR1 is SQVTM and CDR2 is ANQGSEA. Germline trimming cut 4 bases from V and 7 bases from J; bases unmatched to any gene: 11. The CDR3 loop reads CSVVPWTSAGNEQFF. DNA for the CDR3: TGCAGCGTTGTACCGTGGACTAGCGCAGGGAATGAGCAGTTCTTC.

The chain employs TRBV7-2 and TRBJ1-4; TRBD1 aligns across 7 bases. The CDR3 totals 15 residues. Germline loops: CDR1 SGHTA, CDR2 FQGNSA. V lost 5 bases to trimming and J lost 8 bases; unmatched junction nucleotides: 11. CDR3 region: CASSPRGGGREKLFF. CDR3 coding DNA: TGTGCCAGCAGCCCGAGAGGAGGGGGCAGGGAAAAACTGTTTTTT.

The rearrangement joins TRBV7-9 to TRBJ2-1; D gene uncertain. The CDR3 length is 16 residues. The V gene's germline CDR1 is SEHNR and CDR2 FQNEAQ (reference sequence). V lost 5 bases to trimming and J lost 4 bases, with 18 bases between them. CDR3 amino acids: CASSPNHGPEYNEQFF. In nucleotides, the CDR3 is TGTGCCAGCAGCCCGAACCATGGTCCGGAGTACAATGAGCAGTTCTTC.

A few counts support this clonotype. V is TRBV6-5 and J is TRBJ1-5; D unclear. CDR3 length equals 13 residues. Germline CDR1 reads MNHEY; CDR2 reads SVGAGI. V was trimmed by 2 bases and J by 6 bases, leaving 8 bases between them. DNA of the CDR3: TGTGCCAGCAGTTACGGTCCGGGTCAGCCCCAGCATTTT. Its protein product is CASSYGPGQPQHF.

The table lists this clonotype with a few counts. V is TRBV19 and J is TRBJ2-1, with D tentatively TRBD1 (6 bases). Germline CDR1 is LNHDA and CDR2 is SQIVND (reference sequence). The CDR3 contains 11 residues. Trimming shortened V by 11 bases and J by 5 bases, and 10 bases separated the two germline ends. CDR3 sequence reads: CARDTNNEQFF. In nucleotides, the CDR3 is TGTGCCCGGGACACCAACAATGAGCAGTTCTTC.

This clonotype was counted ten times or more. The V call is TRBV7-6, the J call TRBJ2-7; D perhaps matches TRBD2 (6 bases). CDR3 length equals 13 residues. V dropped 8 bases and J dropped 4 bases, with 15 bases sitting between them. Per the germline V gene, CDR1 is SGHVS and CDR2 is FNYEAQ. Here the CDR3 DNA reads TGTGCCAGCTCGTCGGGAGCGCCGTACGAGCAGTACTTC. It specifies CASSSGAPYEQYF.

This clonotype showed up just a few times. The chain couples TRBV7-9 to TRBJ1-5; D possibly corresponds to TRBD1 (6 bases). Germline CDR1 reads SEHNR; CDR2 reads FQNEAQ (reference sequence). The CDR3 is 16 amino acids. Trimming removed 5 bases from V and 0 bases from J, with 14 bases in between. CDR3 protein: CASSPRGHDSNQPQHF. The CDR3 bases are TGTGCCAGCAGCCCTAGGGGACACGATAGCAATCAGCCCCAGCATTTT. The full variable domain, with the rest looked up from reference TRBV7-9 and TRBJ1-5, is DTGVSQNPRHKITKRGQNVTFRCDPISEHNRLYWYRQTLGQGPEFLTYFQNEAQLEKSRLLSDRFSAERPKGSFSTLEIQRTEQGDSAMYLCASSPRGHDSNQPQHFGDGTRLSIL.

The CDR3 here is CASSFGGARRTDTQYF. The CDR3 coding sequence is TGTGCCAGCAGCTTTGGGGGGGCCCGTAGGACAGATACGCAGTATTTT. The chain employs TRBV7-2 and TRBJ2-3; D is perhaps TRBD2 (7 bases). Trimming took 3 bases from V and 3 from J, leaving 16 bases between them. This CDR3 has 16 residues. Germline lookup yields CDR1 SGHTA and CDR2 FQGNSA.

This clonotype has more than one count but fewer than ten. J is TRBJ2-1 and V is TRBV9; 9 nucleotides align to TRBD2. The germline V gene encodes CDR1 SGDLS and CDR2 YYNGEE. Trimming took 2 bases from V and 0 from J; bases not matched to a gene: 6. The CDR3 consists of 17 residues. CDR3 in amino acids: CASSVRGSGSSYNEQFF. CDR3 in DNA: TGTGCCAGCAGCGTTAGAGGTAGCGGGAGCTCCTACAATGAGCAGTTCTTC.

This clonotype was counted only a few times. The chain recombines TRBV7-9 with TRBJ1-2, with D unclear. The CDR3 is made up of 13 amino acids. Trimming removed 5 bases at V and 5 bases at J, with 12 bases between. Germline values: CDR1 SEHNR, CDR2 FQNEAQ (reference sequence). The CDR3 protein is CASSTDGWYGYTF. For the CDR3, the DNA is TGTGCCAGCAGCACAGACGGGTGGTATGGCTACACCTTC.

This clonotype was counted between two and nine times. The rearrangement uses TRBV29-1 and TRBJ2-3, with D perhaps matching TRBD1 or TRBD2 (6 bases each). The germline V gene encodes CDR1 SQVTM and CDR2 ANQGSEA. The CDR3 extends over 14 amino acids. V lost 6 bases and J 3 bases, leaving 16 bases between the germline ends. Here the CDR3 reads CSVGYGGQTDTQYF. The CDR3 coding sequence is TGCAGCGTGGGGTATGGGGGGCAAACAGATACGCAGTATTTT.

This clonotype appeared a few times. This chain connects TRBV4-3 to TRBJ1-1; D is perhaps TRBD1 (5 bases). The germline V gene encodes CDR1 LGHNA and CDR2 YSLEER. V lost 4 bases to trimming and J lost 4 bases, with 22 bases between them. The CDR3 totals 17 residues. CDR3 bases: TGCGCCAGCAGCCGATCAGACCTTCCCTTGGGGCTCACTGAAGCTTTCTTT. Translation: CASSRSDLPLGLTEAFF.

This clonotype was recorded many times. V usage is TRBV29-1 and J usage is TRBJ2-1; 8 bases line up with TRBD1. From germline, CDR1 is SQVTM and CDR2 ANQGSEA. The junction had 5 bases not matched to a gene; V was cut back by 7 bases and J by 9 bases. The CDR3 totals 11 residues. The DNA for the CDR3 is TGCAGCGGGACAGGGTACGGTGAGCAGTTCTTC. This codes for CSGTGYGEQFF.

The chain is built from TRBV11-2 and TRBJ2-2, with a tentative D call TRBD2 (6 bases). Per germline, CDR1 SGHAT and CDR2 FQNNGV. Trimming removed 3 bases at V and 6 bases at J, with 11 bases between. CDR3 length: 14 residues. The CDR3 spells CASSFSGRAGELFF. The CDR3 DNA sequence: TGTGCCAGCAGCTTTAGCGGAAGGGCCGGGGAGCTGTTTTTT. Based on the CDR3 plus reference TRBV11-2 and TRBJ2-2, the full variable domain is EAGVAQSPRYKIIEKRQSVAFWCNPISGHATLYWYQQILGQGPKLLIQFQNNGVVDDSQLPKDRFSAERLKGVDSTLKIQPAKLEDSAVYLCASSFSGRAGELFFGEGSRLTVL.

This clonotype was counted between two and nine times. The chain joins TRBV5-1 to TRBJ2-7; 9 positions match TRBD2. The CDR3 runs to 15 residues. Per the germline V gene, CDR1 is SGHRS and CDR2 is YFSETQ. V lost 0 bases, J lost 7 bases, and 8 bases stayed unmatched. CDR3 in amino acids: CASSLEAGGQREQYF. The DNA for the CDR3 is TGCGCCAGCAGCTTGGAGGCGGGGGGGCAAAGAGAGCAGTACTTC.

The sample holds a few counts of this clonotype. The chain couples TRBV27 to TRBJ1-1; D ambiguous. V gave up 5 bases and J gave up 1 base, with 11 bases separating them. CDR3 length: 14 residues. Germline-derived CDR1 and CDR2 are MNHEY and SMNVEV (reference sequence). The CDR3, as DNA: TGTGCCAGCAGTAAACAGAGGACGAACACTGAAGCTTTCTTT. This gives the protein CASSKQRTNTEAFF.

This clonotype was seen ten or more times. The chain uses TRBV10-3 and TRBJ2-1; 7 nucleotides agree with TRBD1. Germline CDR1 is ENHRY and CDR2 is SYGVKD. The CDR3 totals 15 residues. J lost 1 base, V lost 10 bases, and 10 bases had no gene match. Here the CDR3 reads CATIDRVGSYNEQFF. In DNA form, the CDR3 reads TGTGCCACGATAGACAGGGTAGGATCCTACAATGAGCAGTTCTTC.

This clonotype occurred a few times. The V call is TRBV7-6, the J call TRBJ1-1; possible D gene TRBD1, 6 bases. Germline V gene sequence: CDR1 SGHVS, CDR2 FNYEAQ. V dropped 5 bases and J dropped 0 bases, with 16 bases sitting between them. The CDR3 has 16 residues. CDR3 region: CASSPQGYGMNTEAFF. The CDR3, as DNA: TGTGCCAGCAGCCCACAGGGTTACGGGATGAACACTGAAGCTTTCTTT.